Listed below are T cell receptor beta chains from one sample, sequenced in a study of blood T cell repertoires in COVID-19. Profiling relied on immunoSEQ multiplex PCR, and the TCRdb table lists in-frame clones only, not all of them. The data contain more than 250,000 clones, over 70% of them singletons. Source material: peripheral blood. These receptor sequences come from a woman in her 50s with acute or convalescent COVID-19. CDR3s include the opening cysteine and the closing phenylalanine or tryptophan. Each record gives: V gene, CDR3 protein.

v_gene: TRBV5-5; CDR3aa: CASSLVTPRTEAFF
v_gene: TRBV20-1; CDR3aa: CSASAGTGGMYEQFF
v_gene: TRBV5-4; CDR3aa: CASSWQGSSYEQYF
v_gene: TRBV6-5; CDR3aa: CASRAQGGSEAFF
v_gene: TRBV18; CDR3aa: CASSPGGVIGEQYF
v_gene: TRBV5-3; CDR3aa: CARKTHRGRNTEAFF
v_gene: TRBV19; CDR3aa: CASSLGTGAETQYF
v_gene: TRBV6-2/TRBV6-3; CDR3aa: CASSLSGNAPPQHF
v_gene: TRBV2; CDR3aa: CASTTDGAYEQYF
v_gene: TRBV30; CDR3aa: CAWNPSGPDQPQHF